The 22 T cell receptor beta chains presented below share a single source sample, sequenced in a study of cytomegalovirus exposure and HLA in healthy donors. PCR involved 60 Vbeta and 13 Jbeta primers. Libraries were prepared by immunoSEQ multiplex PCR; TCRdb keeps only in-frame clonotypes and omits some of them. The repertoire includes some 170,000 clones, 75% to 85% of them detected once, and 9.5% to 12% sits in the top ten. Material for sequencing was PBMCs. Receptors were obtained from a middle-aged man in good health and CMV-seropositive.

This clone has a single count. The DNA for the CDR3 is TGTGCCAGCAGCTCTGTTGGACAGAACTACAATGAGCAGTTCTTC. Protein product: CASSSVGQNYNEQFF. The genes are TRBV7-8 and TRBJ2-1, with D perhaps matching TRBD1 (6 bases). The CDR3 spans 15 residues. Germline CDR1 SGHVS, CDR2 FQNEAQ. The V and J ends lost 4 bases and 3 bases respectively, with 13 bases between them.

This clone was seen once. The chain recombines TRBV5-5 with TRBJ1-2; tentative D call: TRBD1 (5 bases). V was clipped by 4 bases and J by 9 bases, with 22 bases between them. Germline V CDR1 and CDR2: SGHKS, YYEKEE (reference sequence). The CDR3 has 15 amino acids. CDR3 residues: CASSGQSAALESYTF. CDR3 nucleotide sequence: TGTGCCAGCAGCGGACAATCGGCGGCGCTTGAAAGCTACACCTTC. Based on the CDR3 plus reference TRBV5-5 and TRBJ1-2, the full variable domain is DAGVTQSPTHLIKTRGQQVTLRCSPISGHKSVSWYQQVLGQGPQFIFQYYEKEERGRGNFPDRFSARQFPNYSSELNVNALLLGDSALYLCASSGQSAALESYTFGSGTRLTVV.

The rearrangement joins TRBV9 to TRBJ2-7, with D perhaps matching TRBD1 (6 bases). CDR1 and CDR2 from the germline V gene are SGDLS and YYNGEE. V was shortened by 3 bases and J by 1 base, with 11 bases between the two germline ends. The CDR3 runs to 14 residues. CDR3 residues: CASSEQGQSYEQYF. The CDR3 bases are TGTGCCAGCAGCGAGCAAGGACAGTCCTACGAGCAGTACTTC. Combining the CDR3 with reference TRBV9 and TRBJ2-7 gives the whole variable domain DSGVTQTPKHLITATGQRVTLRCSPRSGDLSVYWYQQSLDQGLQFLIQYYNGEERAKGNILERFSAQQFPDLHSELNLSSLELGDSALYFCASSEQGQSYEQYFGPGTRLTVT.

V gene TRBV19 combines with J gene TRBJ2-7; D may be TRBD1 (5 bases). This CDR3 is built from 11 residues. Germline V CDR1 and CDR2: LNHDA, SQIVND (reference sequence). V lost 8 bases and J lost 4, with 9 bases in between. CDR3 residues: CASEGAYEQYF. CDR3 coding DNA: TGTGCCAGTGAAGGGGCGTACGAGCAGTACTTC.

The J gene is TRBJ2-3, the V gene TRBV5-1; 10 positions agree with TRBD2. Germline V lookup: CDR1 SGHRS, CDR2 YFSETQ. This CDR3 has 17 amino acids. Germline trimming cut 1 base from V and 3 bases from J; bases unmatched to any gene: 8. CDR3 loop: CASSLPTSGIGTDTQYF. The CDR3 DNA sequence: TGCGCCAGCAGCTTGCCCACTAGCGGGATAGGTACAGATACGCAGTATTTT.

On this clone: Relative to the germline gene, one junction end is altered; a read error may explain this. The CDR3 nucleotides read TGTGCTAGCAGCTTAGGGACTAGCGGGAGGAAAACCGGGGAGCTGTTTTTT. Amino acids: CASSLGTSGRKTGELFF. The chain carries TRBV7-7 and TRBJ2-2; 15 positions match TRBD2. CDR1 SSHAT and CDR2 FNYEAQ come from the germline V gene (reference sequence). The CDR3 length is 17 residues.

This chain joins TRBV4-3 and TRBJ1-6; TRBD1 matches at 8 bases. Trimming at V came to 0 bases and at J to 9 bases, leaving 7 bases not matched to a gene. Germline lookup yields CDR1 LGHNA and CDR2 YSLEER. This CDR3 spans 16 amino acids. DNA of the CDR3: TGCGCCAGCAGCCAAGAGACAGGGGTTTCTAGTTCACCCCTCCACTTT. It yields the protein CASSQETGVSSSPLHF.

The V call is TRBV4-2, the J call TRBJ1-2; the D gene is possibly TRBD1 (5 bases). Germline V gene sequence: CDR1 LGHNA, CDR2 YNFKEQ. This CDR3 has 15 residues. V was pared by 2 bases and J by 4 bases, with 14 bases between. CDR3: CASSQYTAGTYGYTF. In DNA, the CDR3 is TGTGCCAGCAGCCAATATACCGCGGGGACCTATGGCTACACCTTC.

This sequence joins TRBV5-1 and TRBJ2-2, with D possibly TRBD2 on 6 matching bases. Between the trimmed V and J ends, which lost 1 base and 5 bases, there was a span of 12 bases. CDR1 and CDR2 (germline): SGHRS, YFSETQ. The CDR3 contains 15 residues. The CDR3 nucleotides are TGCGCCAGCAGCTTGTGGGCAGGGAGGACCGGGGAGCTGTTTTTT. It specifies CASSLWAGRTGELFF.

This clone was recorded once. The V call is TRBV28, the J call TRBJ1-6; no clear D. Germline lookup yields CDR1 MDHEN and CDR2 SYDVKM. V lost 2 bases and J 4 bases, leaving 9 bases between the germline ends. The CDR3 contains 15 residues. Here the CDR3 DNA reads TGTGCCAGCAGTTTAACGGGTCTGTATAATTCACCCCTCCACTTT. This sequence encodes CASSLTGLYNSPLHF.

The rearrangement uses TRBV15 and TRBJ2-5; 15 nucleotides match TRBD2. Matching the DNA end better, TRBJ2-7 makes the J call doubtful. This CDR3 region has 18 residues. CDR1 is LNHNV, CDR2 YYDKDF, per germline (reference sequence). The CDR3 sequence: CATSRVGLAGGFSYEQYF. CDR3 in DNA: TGTGCCACCAGCAGAGTGGGACTAGCGGGAGGCTTCTCCTACGAGCAGTACTTC.

This rearrangement joins TRBV28 to TRBJ2-3, with D possibly matching TRBD1 (6 bases). The CDR3 spans 14 residues. V was trimmed by 6 bases and J by 0 bases, leaving 10 bases between them. Germline CDR1 reads MDHEN; CDR2 reads SYDVKM. In nucleotides, the CDR3 is TGTGCCAGCAGGAGACAGGCTAGCACAGATACGCAGTATTTT. Protein product: CASRRQASTDTQYF.

J is TRBJ2-3 and V is TRBV7-3, with 8 bases that match TRBD2. Germline CDR1 SGHTA, CDR2 FQGTGA. This CDR3 has 15 amino acids. Trimming removed 3 bases from V and 2 bases from J; junction bases left unmatched: 4. CDR3 nucleotide sequence: TGTGCCAGCAGCTTGGCGGGAGGTCCCACAGATACGCAGTATTTT. Translated: CASSLAGGPTDTQYF.

The rearrangement uses TRBV5-6 and TRBJ2-7; TRBD2 agrees at 7 bases. Germline values: CDR1 SGHDT, CDR2 YYEEEE. V shed 4 bases and J 6 bases; nucleotides not matched to a gene: 4. CDR3 length: 12 residues. This CDR3 is CASSRLASEQYF. In nucleotides, the CDR3 is TGTGCCAGCAGCCGACTAGCTAGCGAGCAGTACTTC.

The V call is TRBV29-1, the J call TRBJ1-3; no firm D call. CDR1 and CDR2 from the germline V gene are SQVTM and ANQGSEA. V shed 2 bases and J shed 0 bases, with 5 bases lying between them. There are 13 residues in the CDR3. CDR3 region: CSVEQYSGNTIYF. In DNA, the CDR3 is TGCAGCGTTGAACAGTACTCTGGAAACACCATATATTTT.

The chain joins TRBV5-1 to TRBJ2-7; D is unclear. Germline assignment: CDR1 SGHRS and CDR2 YFSETQ. The CDR3 consists of 14 residues. V lost 0 bases to trimming and J lost 2 bases, with 9 bases between them. The CDR3 protein is CASSLGLRTYEQYF. CDR3 nucleotides: TGCGCCAGCAGCTTGGGGTTGAGGACCTACGAGCAGTACTTC.

This CDR3 is CASSRERSGEAFF. The CDR3 DNA is TGTGCCAGTAGTAGGGAACGGAGCGGGGAAGCTTTCTTT. The rearrangement joins TRBV19 to TRBJ1-1; D unresolved. The V end lost 4 bases, the J end lost 8 bases, and 14 bases lay between the germline ends. The CDR3 runs to 13 residues. The germline V gene encodes CDR1 LNHDA and CDR2 SQIVND (reference sequence).

J is TRBJ2-7 and V is TRBV11-1; tentative D call: TRBD1 (5 bases). This CDR3 is 14 amino acids long. V was clipped by 5 bases and J by 4 bases, with 15 bases between them. Germline values: CDR1 SGHAT, CDR2 FQDESV (reference sequence). The CDR3 protein is CASSGPDKSYEQYF. Here the CDR3 DNA reads TGTGCCAGCAGCGGCCCGGACAAAAGTTACGAGCAGTACTTC.

The rearrangement joins TRBV5-1 to TRBJ2-3, with 7 bases aligning to TRBD2. This CDR3 region has 13 residues. J lost 3 bases, V lost 7 bases, and 5 bases had no gene match. From germline, CDR1 is SGHRS and CDR2 YFSETQ. The CDR3 loop reads CASGGGRTDTQYF. Here the CDR3 DNA reads TGCGCCAGCGGGGGGGGGAGAACAGATACGCAGTATTTT.

This chain connects TRBV7-2 to TRBJ2-7; 7 bases are a match to TRBD1. The CDR3 sequence is 14 residues long. V lost 5 bases, J lost 0 bases, and 4 bases stayed unmatched. Germline CDR1 SGHTA, CDR2 FQGNSA. CDR3 sequence (DNA): TGTGCCAGCAGCACAGACAGGGACTCCTACGAGCAGTACTTC. Translating it yields CASSTDRDSYEQYF.

The chain links TRBV30 to TRBJ1-1; D remains ambiguous. CDR1 and CDR2 from the germline V gene are GTSNPN and SVGIG (reference sequence). The V and J ends lost 0 bases and 11 bases respectively, with 10 bases between them. This CDR3 contains 11 residues. CDR3 residues: CAWSVASRAFF. In DNA, the CDR3 is TGTGCCTGGAGTGTGGCTTCCAGGGCTTTCTTT.

This clone was detected only a few times. The CDR3 DNA reads TGTGCCAGCAGCGTAGGGGACAGGGGTTACAATGAGCAGTTCTTC. This sequence encodes CASSVGDRGYNEQFF. The chain uses TRBV9 and TRBJ2-1; 10 nucleotides match TRBD1. Per germline, CDR1 SGDLS and CDR2 YYNGEE. V lost 0 bases to trimming and J lost 4 bases; unmatched junction nucleotides: 1. CDR3 length: 15 residues.